This entry is about one TCR beta chain. Its specificity is unknown. Assay version v3.0 of immunoSEQ was used, and it was run at survey level. Sequencing was designed to cover roughly 40,000-55,000 T-cell genomes in each sample. Assay used: immunoSEQ multiplex PCR; TCRdb lists only in-frame clones, some missing. The sample has approximately 30,000 clones, 97% seen once; the top ten hold 1.9%. The sample comes from a study of long-term antiretroviral therapy in people with HIV. General study points: Someone took the blood between the mid-2000s and the late 2010s, maybe while older ART regimens were in use.

Specimens carried roughly 0.9-10 million cryopreserved PBMC before DNA extraction. Looked up from germline, CDR1 is ENHRY and CDR2 is SYGVKD. The CDR3 has 15 amino acids. Trimming left V 0 bases short and J 6 bases short, with 14 bases between. Sequences were derived from unsorted PBMCs, sampled 7.6 years after starting antiretroviral therapy. The clonotype was recovered from a man in his thirties or forties with HIV. This sequence joins TRBV10-3 and TRBJ1-2, with TRBD1 as a possible D gene (6 bases). The CDR3 region has the DNA TGTGCCATCAGTGAGTCGGATGGGGCAGGGGATGGCTACACCTTC. Translated: CAISESDGAGDGYTF.